The sequence of this T cell receptor beta chain was determined in a study of vaccination effects on CD4 cells after COVID-19. Whole-study context: Antigen-specific CD4+ T cells were expanded (with viral peptide pools) by the ViraFEST assay ahead of sequencing.

V gave up 0 bases and J gave up 1 base, with 13 bases separating them. The germline V gene encodes CDR1 WSHSY and CDR2 SAAADI. The CDR3 is made up of 17 amino acids. Comments on this clone: The antigen is undetermined.

Here immunoSEQ multiplex PCR was the method, and the copy in TCRdb shows in-frame clones only, minus some. The repertoire holds tens of thousands of clones, with less than 75% as singletons. Between days 9 and 11 of culture, CD4+ T cells were separated out. It was two doses of either the BNT162b2 or mRNA-1273 vaccine that participants received. Half-medium changes using IL-2 medium occurred on days 3 and 7. This receptor was obtained from a human donor who received a COVID-19 vaccine. The specimen was CD4+ T cells from PBMCs cultured without peptide, collected after COVID-19 vaccination. The gene calls are TRBV10-2 and TRBJ2-4, with a possible D match to TRBD2 (5 bases). CDR3 protein: CASSESPTGLAKNIQYF. In nucleotides, the CDR3 is TGCGCCAGCAGTGAGTCCCCCACCGGACTCGCCAAAAACATTCAGTACTTC.